This T cell receptor (beta chain) was sequenced in a study of CD8 T cells in Susac syndrome. Sequencing targeted TCR beta in T cells from blood (CD8+ and CD4+). The TEMRA cells underwent FACS enrichment, while the CD8+ and CD4+ T cells underwent negative isolation. Random hexamers served to reverse transcribe about 0.5 to 1 ug RNA. Across 54 Vbeta and 13 Jbeta, TCR beta CDR3 was amplified with immunoSEQ multiplex PCR. TCRdb reprocessed the immunoSEQ multiplex PCR reads via MiXCR and lists one record per CDR3 protein. The sample carries some 150,000 distinct CDR3 sequences, nearly 95% recorded once. The CDR3 spans 12 residues. The germline gives CDR1 GTSNPN, CDR2 SVGIG (reference sequence). Trimming stripped 4 bases from V and 6 bases from J, with 10 bases between.

The V and J genes are TRBV30 and TRBJ2-1; D remains ambiguous. The sequencing sample was made of CD8+ T cells from PBMCs. This TCR was recovered from a human donor in good health. The CDR3 protein is CAWTHVTNEQFF. CDR3 in DNA: TGTGCCTGGACCCACGTTACCAATGAGCAGTTCTTC. Looking up the rest from reference TRBV30 and TRBJ2-1 gives the full variable domain: SQTIHQWPATLVQPVGSPLSLECTVEGTSNPNLYWYRQAAGRGLQLLFYSVGIGQISSEVPQNLSASRPQDRQFILSSKKLLLSDSGFYLCAWTHVTNEQFFGPGTRLTVL.